The 3 T cell receptor beta chains given below trace back to one sample, sequenced in a study of monozygotic twins with inflammatory bowel disease (dated by TCRdb to 2018 to 2020). Libraries were constructed by 5' RACE. Sequencing was carried out with an Illumina HiSeq 2500. Reprocessed by TCRdb, the reads give a single entry per CDR3 protein sequence, without DNA. The sample's table covers approximately 140,000 distinct CDR3 sequences. The top ten clonotypes cover less than 2.5% of the sample. Source material: blood. These receptors were obtained from a human donor with ulcerative colitis or Crohn's disease, or a healthy co-twin of an affected twin (not recorded which).

V is TRBV5-1 and J is TRBJ2-3. The germline V gene encodes CDR1 SGHRS and CDR2 YFSETQ. CDR3 length: 17 amino acids. The CDR3 is CASSLANSGSSTDTQYF.

The rearrangement joins TRBV18 to TRBJ1-2. This CDR3 spans 12 amino acids. Germline V gene lookup returns CDR1 KGHSH and CDR2 LQKENI. The CDR3 reads CASSPDENGYTF.

This chain joins TRBV7-8 and TRBJ2-3. The CDR3 loop spans 13 amino acids. CDR1 is SGHVS and CDR2 is FQNEAQ in the germline V gene. CDR3 protein: CASSPLGRNTQYF.